The 10 T cell receptor beta chains below come from one sample, sequenced in a study of blood T cell repertoires in COVID-19. Clones were sequenced by immunoSEQ multiplex PCR, and TCRdb holds only the in-frame ones, with some missing. The sample consists of about 230,000 clones, less than 85% of them appearing once. Input material: peripheral blood. The receptors were gathered from a woman aged 70-85 years with active or convalescent COVID-19.

The rearrangement joins TRBV6-5 to TRBJ2-7, with 7 nucleotides matching TRBD1. V dropped 8 bases and J dropped 5; count of bases not matched to a gene: 12. The CDR3 is 14 amino acids. In germline, CDR1 is MNHEY, CDR2 SVGAGI. The CDR3: CASSPTGDFDEQYF. The CDR3 bases are TGTGCCAGCTCCCCTACAGGGGATTTTGACGAGCAGTACTTC.

The V and J genes are TRBV6-6 and TRBJ2-5, with 8 positions matching TRBD2. The CDR3 extends over 15 amino acids. V trimming: 5 bases; J trimming: 5 bases; junction bases outside the gene matches: 10. Germline V CDR1 and CDR2: MNHNY, SVGAGI (reference sequence). This chain's CDR3 is CASSAAGGGGETQYF. For the CDR3, the DNA is TGTGCCAGCAGTGCCGCCGGGGGGGGCGGGGAGACCCAGTACTTC.

The rearrangement links TRBV5-1 to TRBJ2-7, with D maybe TRBD2 (5 bases). Germline V gives CDR1 SGHRS, CDR2 YFSETQ. The V end was cut by 5 bases, the J end by 0 bases, with 9 bases between. The CDR3 is 13 residues long. The CDR3 spells CASREVSSYEQYF. CDR3 nucleotide sequence: TGCGCCAGCAGGGAGGTCTCCTCCTACGAGCAGTACTTC.

The V call is TRBV7-2, the J call TRBJ2-1; 7 bases line up with TRBD1. V dropped 6 bases and J dropped 6; count of bases not matched to a gene: 5. In germline, CDR1 is SGHTA, CDR2 FQGNSA. The CDR3 length is 13 residues. The CDR3 DNA follows: TGTGCCAGCAGAAGACAGGGTTTCAATGAGCAGTTCTTC. This sequence encodes CASRRQGFNEQFF.

This clone was observed a handful of times. CDR3 residues: CAISPGTGVNTEAFF. The CDR3 DNA reads as TGTGCCATCAGCCCCGGGACAGGGGTCAACACTGAAGCTTTCTTT. The chain couples TRBV10-3 to TRBJ1-1; 10 positions agree with TRBD1. CDR3 length equals 15 residues. The trim removed 6 bases at V and 2 bases at J, leaving 6 bases unmatched. Germline V lookup: CDR1 ENHRY, CDR2 SYGVKD.

The chain joins TRBV4-1 to TRBJ2-7; TRBD1 matches at 7 bases. The CDR3 consists of 14 residues. Germline lookup yields CDR1 MGHRA and CDR2 YSYEKL. The J segment lost 3 bases and the V segment lost 1 base, leaving 3 bases of the junction unmatched. Here the CDR3 reads CASSQGQGNYEQYF. The CDR3 DNA sequence: TGCGCCAGCAGCCAAGGACAGGGAAACTACGAGCAGTACTTC.

This clone was detected only a few times. This chain connects TRBV6-5 to TRBJ1-6, with a weak D call TRBD1 (5 bases). V gave up 6 bases and J gave up 4 bases, with 10 bases separating them. The CDR3 has 14 residues. CDR1 MNHEY and CDR2 SVGAGI come from the germline V gene. CDR3 loop: CASSPTAYNSPLHF. CDR3 nucleotides: TGTGCCAGCAGCCCGACAGCGTATAATTCACCCCTCCACTTT.

This sequence joins TRBV2 and TRBJ1-3; unclear D gene. From germline, CDR1 is SNHLY and CDR2 FYNNEI. The CDR3 covers 14 residues. The V gene lost 2 bases and the J gene lost 0 bases, with 5 bases spanning the gap. The CDR3 bases are TGTGCCAGCAGTGAATTAGTCTCTGGAAACACCATATATTTT. Its protein product is CASSELVSGNTIYF.

The J gene is TRBJ1-4, the V gene TRBV4-3; perhaps TRBD1 as D (6 bases). V gave up 0 bases and J gave up 2 bases, with 7 bases separating them. The CDR3 has 15 residues. Per germline, CDR1 LGHNA and CDR2 YSLEER. DNA for the CDR3: TGCGCCAGCAGCCAAGATAGGGGGACTAATGAAAAACTGTTTTTT. Translating it yields CASSQDRGTNEKLFF.

This chain joins TRBV10-3 and TRBJ1-2; unclear D gene. The germline gives CDR1 ENHRY, CDR2 SYGVKD. V was pared by 4 bases and J by 6 bases, with 9 bases between. This CDR3 is built from 12 residues. CDR3 bases: TGTGCCATCAGTGTAAGAGGAGATGGCTACACCTTC. Translated, it gives CAISVRGDGYTF.